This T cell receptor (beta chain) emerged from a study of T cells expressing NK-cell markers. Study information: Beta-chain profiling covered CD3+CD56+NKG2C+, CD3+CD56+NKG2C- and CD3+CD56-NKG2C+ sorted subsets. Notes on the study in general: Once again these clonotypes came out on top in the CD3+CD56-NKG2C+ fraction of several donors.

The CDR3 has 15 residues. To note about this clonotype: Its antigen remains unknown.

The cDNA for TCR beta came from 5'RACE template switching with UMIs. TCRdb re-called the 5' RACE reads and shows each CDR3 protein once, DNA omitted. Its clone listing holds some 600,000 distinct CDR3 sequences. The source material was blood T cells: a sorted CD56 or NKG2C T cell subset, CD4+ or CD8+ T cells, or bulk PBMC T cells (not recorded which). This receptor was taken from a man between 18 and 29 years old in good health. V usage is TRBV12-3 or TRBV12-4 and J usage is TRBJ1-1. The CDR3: CASSGRVGENTEAFF.